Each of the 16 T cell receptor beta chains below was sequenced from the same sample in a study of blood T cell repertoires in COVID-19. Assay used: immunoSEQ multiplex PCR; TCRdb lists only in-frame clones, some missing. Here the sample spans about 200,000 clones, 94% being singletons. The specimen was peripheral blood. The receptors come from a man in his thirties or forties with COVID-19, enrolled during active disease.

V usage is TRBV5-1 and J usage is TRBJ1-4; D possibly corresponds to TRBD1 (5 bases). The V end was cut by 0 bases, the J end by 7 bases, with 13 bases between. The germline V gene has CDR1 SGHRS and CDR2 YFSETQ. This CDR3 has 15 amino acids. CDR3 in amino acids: CASSLGRGSGEKLFF. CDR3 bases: TGCGCCAGCAGCTTGGGACGGGGGAGTGGTGAAAAACTGTTTTTT.

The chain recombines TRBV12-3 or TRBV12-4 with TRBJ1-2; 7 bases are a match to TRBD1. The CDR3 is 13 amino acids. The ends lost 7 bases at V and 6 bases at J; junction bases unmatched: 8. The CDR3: CASTNDRANGYTF. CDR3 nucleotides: TGTGCCAGCACCAACGACAGGGCGAATGGCTACACCTTC.

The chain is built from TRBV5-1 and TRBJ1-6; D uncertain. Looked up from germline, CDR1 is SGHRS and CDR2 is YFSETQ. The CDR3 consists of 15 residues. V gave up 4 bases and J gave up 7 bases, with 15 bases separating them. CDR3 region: CASSAADSFNSPLHF. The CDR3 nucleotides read TGCGCCAGCAGCGCCGCGGATAGCTTCAATTCACCCCTCCACTTT. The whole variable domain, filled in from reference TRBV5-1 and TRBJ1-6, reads KAGVTQTPRYLIKTRGQQVTLSCSPISGHRSVSWYQQTPGQGLQFLFEYFSETQRNKGNFPGRFSGRQFSNSRSEMNVSTLELGDSALYLCASSAADSFNSPLHFGNGTRLTVT.

CDR3: CASSLTHGQGNYGYTF. The CDR3, as DNA: TGTGCCAGCAGCCTTACCCACGGACAGGGTAACTATGGCTACACCTTC. The chain joins TRBV5-5 to TRBJ1-2, with 8 bases matching TRBD1. With 4 bases clipped from V and 1 base from J, the junction kept 9 bases outside the gene matches. Per the germline V gene, CDR1 is SGHKS and CDR2 is YYEKEE (reference sequence). CDR3 length equals 16 residues.

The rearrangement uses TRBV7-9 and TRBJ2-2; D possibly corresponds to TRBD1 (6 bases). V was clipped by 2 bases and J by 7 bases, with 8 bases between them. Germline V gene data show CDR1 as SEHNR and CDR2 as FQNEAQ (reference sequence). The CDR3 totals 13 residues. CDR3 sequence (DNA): TGTGCCAGCAGCTTACAGGACAGCGGGGAGCTGTTTTTT. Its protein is CASSLQDSGELFF.

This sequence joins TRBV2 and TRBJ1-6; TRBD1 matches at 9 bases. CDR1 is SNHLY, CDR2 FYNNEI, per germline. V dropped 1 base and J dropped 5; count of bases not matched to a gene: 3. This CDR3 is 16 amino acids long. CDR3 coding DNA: TGTGCCAGCAGTGAAGGGGGGACAGGGCATAATTCACCCCTCCACTTT. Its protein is CASSEGGTGHNSPLHF.

The chain's CDR3 is CAWSPLGGHLNNSPLHF. CDR3 DNA: TGTGCCTGGAGTCCCCTCGGGGGGCACCTAAATAATTCACCCCTCCACTTT. This chain uses TRBV30 with TRBJ1-6; a weak D match, TRBD1 (6 bases). Germline-derived CDR1 and CDR2 are GTSNPN and SVGIG (reference sequence). This CDR3 contains 17 residues. Trimming stripped 2 bases from V and 5 bases from J, with 19 bases between.

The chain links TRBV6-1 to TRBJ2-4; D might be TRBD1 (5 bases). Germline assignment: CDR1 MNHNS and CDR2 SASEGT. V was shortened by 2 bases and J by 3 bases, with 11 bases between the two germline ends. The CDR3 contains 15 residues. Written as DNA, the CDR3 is TGTGCCAGCAGTGAACAGACAGAAGTCAAAAACATTCAGTACTTC. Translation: CASSEQTEVKNIQYF.

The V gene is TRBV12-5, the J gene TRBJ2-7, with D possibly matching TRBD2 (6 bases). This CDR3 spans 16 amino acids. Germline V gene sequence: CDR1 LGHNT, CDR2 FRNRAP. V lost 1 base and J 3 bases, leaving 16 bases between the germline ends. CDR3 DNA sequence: TGTGCTAGTGGTTTGGGCTCCCGGGACTCCTACTACGAGCAGTACTTC. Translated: CASGLGSRDSYYEQYF.

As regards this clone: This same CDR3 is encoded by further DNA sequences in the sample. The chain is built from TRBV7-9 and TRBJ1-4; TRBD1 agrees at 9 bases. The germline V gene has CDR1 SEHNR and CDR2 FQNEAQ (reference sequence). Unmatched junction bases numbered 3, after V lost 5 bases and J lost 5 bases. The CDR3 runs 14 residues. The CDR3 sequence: CASSPGTGNEKLFF. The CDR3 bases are TGTGCCAGCAGCCCCGGGACAGGGAATGAAAAACTGTTTTTT.

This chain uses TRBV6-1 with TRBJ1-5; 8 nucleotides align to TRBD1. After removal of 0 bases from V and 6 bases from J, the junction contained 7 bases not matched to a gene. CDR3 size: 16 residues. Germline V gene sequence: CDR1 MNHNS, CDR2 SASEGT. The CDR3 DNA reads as TGTGCCAGCAGTGAAGCGAGCAGGGGGCTGGTTCAGCCCCAGCATTTT. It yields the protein CASSEASRGLVQPQHF.

The CDR3 protein is CASSQGRGAKNIQYF. The CDR3 DNA is TGCGCCAGCAGCCAAGGCCGAGGGGCCAAAAACATTCAGTACTTC. This rearrangement joins TRBV4-1 to TRBJ2-4, with D tentatively TRBD2 (5 bases). Trimming pared 1 base from V and 1 base from J, leaving 8 bases between. CDR3 length equals 15 residues. Germline CDR1 is MGHRA and CDR2 is YSYEKL.

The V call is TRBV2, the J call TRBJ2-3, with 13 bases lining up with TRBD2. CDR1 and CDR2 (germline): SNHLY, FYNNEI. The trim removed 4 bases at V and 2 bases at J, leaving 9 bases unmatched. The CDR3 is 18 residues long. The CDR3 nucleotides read TGTGCCAGCAGTGGACGGACTAGCGGGGGCCTATCCACAGATACGCAGTATTTT. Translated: CASSGRTSGGLSTDTQYF.

As DNA, the CDR3 is TGTGCCAGTAGTGAAATTGGAGTCCAGTACTTC. Translated: CASSEIGVQYF. The chain employs TRBV19 and TRBJ2-5, with D hard to call. With 5 bases removed from V and 10 bases from J, the gap between germline ends came to 11 bases. The length of the CDR3 is 11 residues. Germline V lookup: CDR1 LNHDA, CDR2 SQIVND (reference sequence).

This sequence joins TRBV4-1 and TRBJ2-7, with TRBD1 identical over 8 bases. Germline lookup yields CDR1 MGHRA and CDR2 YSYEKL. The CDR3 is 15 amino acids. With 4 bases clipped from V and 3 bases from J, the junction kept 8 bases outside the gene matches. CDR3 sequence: CASSPEGTGGYEQYF. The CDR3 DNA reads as TGCGCCAGCAGCCCCGAGGGGACAGGTGGCTACGAGCAGTACTTC.

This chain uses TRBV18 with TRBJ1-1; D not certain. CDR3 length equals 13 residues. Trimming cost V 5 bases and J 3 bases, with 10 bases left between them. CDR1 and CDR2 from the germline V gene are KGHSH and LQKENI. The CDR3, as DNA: TGTGCCAGCTCAGCGGGGTCCGACACTGAAGCTTTCTTT. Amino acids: CASSAGSDTEAFF.